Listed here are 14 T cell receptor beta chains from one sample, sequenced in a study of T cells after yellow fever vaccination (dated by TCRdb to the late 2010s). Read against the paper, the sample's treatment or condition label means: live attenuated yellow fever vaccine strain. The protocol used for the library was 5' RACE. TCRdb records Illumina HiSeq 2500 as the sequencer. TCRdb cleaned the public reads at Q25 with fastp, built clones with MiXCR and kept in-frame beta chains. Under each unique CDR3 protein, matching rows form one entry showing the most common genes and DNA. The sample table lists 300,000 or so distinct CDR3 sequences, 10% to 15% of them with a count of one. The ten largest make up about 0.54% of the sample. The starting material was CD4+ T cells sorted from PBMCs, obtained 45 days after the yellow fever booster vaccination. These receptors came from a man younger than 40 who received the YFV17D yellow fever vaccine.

Written as DNA, the CDR3 is TGTGCCAGCAAAACGACTAGCGGAAACCTGAACACCGGGGAGCTGTTTTTT. Encoded protein: CASKTTSGNLNTGELFF. This sequence joins TRBV3-1 and TRBJ2-2; 9 nucleotides align to TRBD2. The trim removed 7 bases at V and 1 base at J, leaving 10 bases unmatched. Germline CDR1 reads LGHDT; CDR2 reads YNNKEL (reference sequence). There are 17 residues in the CDR3.

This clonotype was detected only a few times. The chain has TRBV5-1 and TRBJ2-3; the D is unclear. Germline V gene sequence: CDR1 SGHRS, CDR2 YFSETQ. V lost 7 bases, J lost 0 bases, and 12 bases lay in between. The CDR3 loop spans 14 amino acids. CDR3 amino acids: CASGEQRSTDTQYF. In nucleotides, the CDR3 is TGCGCCAGCGGGGAACAGAGAAGCACAGATACGCAGTATTTT.

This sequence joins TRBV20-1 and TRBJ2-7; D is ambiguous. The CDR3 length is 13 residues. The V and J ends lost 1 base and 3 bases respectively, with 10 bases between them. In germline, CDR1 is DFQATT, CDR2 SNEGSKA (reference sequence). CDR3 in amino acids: CSARASPYYEQYF. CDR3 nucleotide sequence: TGCAGTGCTAGAGCTAGTCCCTACTACGAGCAGTACTTC.

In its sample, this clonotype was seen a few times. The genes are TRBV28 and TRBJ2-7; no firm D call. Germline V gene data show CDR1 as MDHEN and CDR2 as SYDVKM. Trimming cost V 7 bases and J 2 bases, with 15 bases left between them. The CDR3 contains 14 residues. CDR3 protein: CASNPGSPPYEQYF. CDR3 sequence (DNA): TGTGCCAGCAATCCGGGCTCACCCCCCTACGAGCAGTACTTC.

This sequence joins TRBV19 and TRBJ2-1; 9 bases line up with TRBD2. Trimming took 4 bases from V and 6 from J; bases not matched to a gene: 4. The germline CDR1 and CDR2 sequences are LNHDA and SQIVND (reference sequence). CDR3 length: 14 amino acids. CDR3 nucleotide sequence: TGTGCCAGTAGTAGACTAGCGGCTTCCAATGAGCAGTTCTTC. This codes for CASSRLAASNEQFF.

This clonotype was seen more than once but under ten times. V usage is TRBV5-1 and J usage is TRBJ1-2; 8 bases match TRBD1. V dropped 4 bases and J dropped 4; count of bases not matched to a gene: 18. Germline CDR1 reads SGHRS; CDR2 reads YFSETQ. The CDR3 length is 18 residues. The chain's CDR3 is CASSPEGAGPRGLYGYTF. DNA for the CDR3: TGCGCCAGCAGCCCGGAGGGCGCAGGCCCCAGGGGGCTCTATGGCTACACCTTC.

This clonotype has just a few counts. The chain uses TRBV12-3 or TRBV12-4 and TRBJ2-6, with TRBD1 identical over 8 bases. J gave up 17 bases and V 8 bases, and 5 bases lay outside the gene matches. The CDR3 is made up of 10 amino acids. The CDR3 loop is CASGQGPVTF. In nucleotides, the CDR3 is TGTGCCAGCGGACAGGGCCCAGTGACTTTC.

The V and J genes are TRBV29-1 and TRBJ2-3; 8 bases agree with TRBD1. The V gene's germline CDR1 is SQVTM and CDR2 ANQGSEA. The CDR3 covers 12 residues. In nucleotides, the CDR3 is TGCGCCGGGACAGGAAGCACAGATACGCAGTATTTT. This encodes CAGTGSTDTQYF.

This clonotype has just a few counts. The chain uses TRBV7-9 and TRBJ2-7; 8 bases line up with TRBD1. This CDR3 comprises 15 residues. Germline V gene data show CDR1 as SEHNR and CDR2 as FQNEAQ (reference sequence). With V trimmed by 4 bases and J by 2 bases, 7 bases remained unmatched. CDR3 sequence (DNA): TGTGCCAGCAGCTGGGACAGGTTTGTCCCCTACGAGCAGTACTTC. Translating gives CASSWDRFVPYEQYF.

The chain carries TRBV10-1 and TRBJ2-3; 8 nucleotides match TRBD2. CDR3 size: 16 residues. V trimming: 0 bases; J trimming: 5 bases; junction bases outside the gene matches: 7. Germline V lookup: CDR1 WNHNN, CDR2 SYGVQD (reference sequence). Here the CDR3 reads CASSESGSGRLDTQYF. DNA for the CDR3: TGCGCCAGCAGTGAGTCGGGGAGCGGGAGATTAGATACGCAGTATTTT.

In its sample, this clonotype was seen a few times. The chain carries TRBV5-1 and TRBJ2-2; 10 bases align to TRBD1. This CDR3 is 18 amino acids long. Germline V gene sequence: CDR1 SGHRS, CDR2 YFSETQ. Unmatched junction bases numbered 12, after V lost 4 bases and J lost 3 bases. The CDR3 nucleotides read TGCGCCAGCAGCCGAAAGGTCCCCGGGACAGGGGACACCGGGGAGCTGTTTTTT. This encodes CASSRKVPGTGDTGELFF. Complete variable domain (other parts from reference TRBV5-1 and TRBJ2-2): KAGVTQTPRYLIKTRGQQVTLSCSPISGHRSVSWYQQTPGQGLQFLFEYFSETQRNKGNFPGRFSGRQFSNSRSEMNVSTLELGDSALYLCASSRKVPGTGDTGELFFGEGSRLTVL.

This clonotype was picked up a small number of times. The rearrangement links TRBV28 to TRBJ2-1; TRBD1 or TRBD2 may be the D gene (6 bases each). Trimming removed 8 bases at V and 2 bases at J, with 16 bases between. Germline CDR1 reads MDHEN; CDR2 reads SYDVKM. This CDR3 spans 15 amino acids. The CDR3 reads CASCEGGQTYNEQFF. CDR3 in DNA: TGTGCCAGCTGCGAAGGGGGGCAAACCTACAATGAGCAGTTCTTC.

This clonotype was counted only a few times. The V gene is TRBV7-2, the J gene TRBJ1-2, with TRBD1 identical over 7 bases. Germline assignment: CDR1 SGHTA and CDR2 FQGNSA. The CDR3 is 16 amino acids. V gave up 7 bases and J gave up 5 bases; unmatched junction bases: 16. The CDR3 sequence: CASTGSRDSKLYGYTF. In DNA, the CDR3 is TGTGCCAGCACAGGAAGCCGGGACAGCAAATTGTATGGCTACACCTTC. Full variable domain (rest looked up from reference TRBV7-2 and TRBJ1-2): GAGVSQSPSNKVTEKGKDVELRCDPISGHTALYWYRQSLGQGLEFLIYFQGNSAPDKSGLPSDRFSAERTGGSVSTLTIQRTQQEDSAVYLCASTGSRDSKLYGYTFGSGTRLTVV.

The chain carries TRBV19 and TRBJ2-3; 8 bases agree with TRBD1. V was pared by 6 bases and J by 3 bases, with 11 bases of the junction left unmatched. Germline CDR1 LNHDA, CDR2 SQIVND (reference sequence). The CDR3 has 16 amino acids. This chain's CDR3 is CASRPSDRGLTDTQYF. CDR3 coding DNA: TGTGCCAGTAGACCCAGCGACAGGGGCCTTACAGATACGCAGTATTTT.